This entry features one T cell receptor (beta chain) sequence. Germline V gene data show CDR1 as SGHDT and CDR2 as YYEEEE. The V and J ends lost 3 bases and 5 bases respectively, with 10 bases between them. The CDR3 consists of 13 residues. This specimen belongs to a study of cytomegalovirus exposure and HLA in healthy donors. It was with 60 Vbeta and 13 Jbeta primers that the PCR ran. Some clones are missing from TCRdb's copy, which holds only in-frame ones; the method was immunoSEQ multiplex PCR. The sample has some 140,000 clones, about four fifths seen once. The receptor comes from a man younger than 35 in good health and CMV-seronegative. The sequencing sample was made of PBMCs. The chain combines TRBV5-6 with TRBJ2-3; the D gene is possibly TRBD2 (5 bases). In DNA form, the CDR3 reads TGTGCCAGCAGCTCAAGGACTGGAGATACGCAGTATTTT. It translates to CASSSRTGDTQYF.